Following are 22 T cell receptor beta chains from one sample sequenced in a study of breast tumors, draining lymph nodes, adjacent tissues. Breast cancer patients provided tissue from their axillary draining lymph nodes. TCRdb itself ran the multiplex PCR reads through MiXCR, one entry per CDR3 protein. The sample includes 150,000 to 200,000 distinct CDR3 sequences, approximately 33% of them seen just once. Sample: axillary lymph node tissue. The receptors stem from a female donor with breast cancer. Some clones in this sample may be carry-over from other donors' samples.

This clonotype was recorded once. A clone one base away is much larger, so this may be a read error. The CDR3 here is CAISYGEGGSTDTQYF. CDR3 sequence (DNA): TGTGCCATCAGTTACGGAGAGGGCGGAAGCACAGATACGCAGTATTTT. The chain uses TRBV12-3 or TRBV12-4 and TRBJ2-3; D is perhaps TRBD2 (5 bases). The CDR3 consists of 16 residues.

This chain's CDR3 is CASSFQDRVEAFF. The CDR3 bases are TGTGCCAGCAGTTTCCAGGACAGGGTTGAAGCTTTCTTT. The chain employs TRBV12-3 or TRBV12-4 and TRBJ1-1, with 8 bases fitting TRBD1. V dropped 3 bases and J dropped 7; count of bases not matched to a gene: 4. CDR3 size: 13 residues.

V usage is TRBV11-3 and J usage is TRBJ2-5; maybe TRBD2 (6 bases). The CDR3 length is 16 residues. Germline V lookup: CDR1 SGHNT, CDR2 YENEEA. V was cut by 5 bases and J by 11 bases, with 27 bases left in between. The CDR3 coding sequence is TGTGCCAGCAGCCTTAACGTGGAGGGGTCCTACAATGAGCAGTACTTC. As protein: CASSLNVEGSYNEQYF.

This clonotype occurred many times. The genes are TRBV15 and TRBJ2-5; no clear D gene. The CDR3 is 15 residues long. The germline V gene encodes CDR1 LNHNV and CDR2 YYDKDF (reference sequence). V was shortened by 1 base and J by 2 bases, with 11 bases between the two germline ends. The CDR3 reads CATSRGSTSQETQYF. In nucleotides, the CDR3 is TGTGCCACCAGCAGAGGGTCCACCTCACAAGAGACCCAGTACTTC.

On this clonotype: A read error may be the cause here, since a much bigger clone is one base away. The rearrangement links TRBV6-5 to TRBJ2-6; D could derive from TRBD1 or TRBD2 (5 bases each). Germline values: CDR1 MNHEY, CDR2 SVGAGI. CDR3 length: 15 residues. CDR3: CASSYERTGANVQTF. CDR3 bases: TGTGCCAGCAGTTACGAGAGGACTGGGGCCAACGTCCAGACTTTC.

Concerning this clonotype: This may be a read error: a much more frequent sequence differs by one nucleotide. The chain links TRBV6-5 to TRBJ2-7, with D possibly matching TRBD2 (6 bases). Germline V gene sequence: CDR1 MNHEY, CDR2 SVGAGI. CDR3 size: 14 residues. CDR3 coding DNA: TGTGCCAGCAGTTACGAGGCGGCCCCGGGGGAGCAGCACTTC. As protein: CASSYEAAPGEQHF.

This clonotype was found many times. This rearrangement joins TRBV30 to TRBJ2-7; either TRBD1 or TRBD2 may fit D (6 bases each). This CDR3 has 15 amino acids. CDR1 is GTSNPN, CDR2 SVGIG, per germline (reference sequence). V dropped 2 bases and J dropped 4 bases, with 18 bases sitting between them. CDR3 in DNA: TGTGCCTGGAGTCCGGGACAACTGGCGGGGTACGAGCAGTACTTC. It encodes CAWSPGQLAGYEQYF.

This clonotype was detected only a few times. This chain joins TRBV6-1 and TRBJ1-6, with a possible D match to TRBD1 (6 bases). Trimming pared 2 bases from V and 0 bases from J, leaving 20 bases between. The length of the CDR3 is 20 residues. Per germline, CDR1 MNHNS and CDR2 SASEGT. In DNA form, the CDR3 reads TGTGCCAGCAGTGAATATCGGGGGGGCCCTCGTAGCTCCTATAATTCACCCCTCCACTTT. Translating gives CASSEYRGGPRSSYNSPLHF.

There are many counts of this clonotype. The chain has TRBV7-9 and TRBJ2-2; 7 bases are shared with TRBD2. V gave up 5 bases and J gave up 4 bases; unmatched junction bases: 1. Germline CDR1 and CDR2: SEHNR and FQNEAQ (reference sequence). CDR3 size: 13 residues. The CDR3 sequence is CASSRGVTGELFF. The CDR3, as DNA: TGTGCCAGCAGCCGGGGGGTCACCGGGGAGCTGTTTTTT.

Turning to this clonotype: A much larger clone differs from this one at a single base, so this may be a read error. The chain carries TRBV7-2 and TRBJ1-2, with 8 nucleotides matching TRBD1. This CDR3 is 15 amino acids long. Germline CDR1 SGHTA, CDR2 FQGNSA. CDR3 bases: TGTGCCAGCAGCTCCCTTTCGGACAGGGCAAAAGGCTACCCCTTC. As protein: CASSSLSDRAKGYPF.

Remarks on this clonotype: One junction end disagrees with the germline gene, perhaps due to a read error. The gene calls are TRBV7-8 and TRBJ1-2; 8 bases map to TRBD1. The CDR3 runs 15 residues. Germline lookup yields CDR1 SGHVS and CDR2 FQNEAQ. The CDR3 spells CASNFAGGVNYGYPF. The CDR3 bases are TGTGCCAGCAACTTCGCAGGGGGCGTTAACTATGGCTACCCCTTC.

This clonotype was detected a few times. The chain carries TRBV19 and TRBJ1-1; D is perhaps TRBD1 (5 bases). Per germline, CDR1 LNHDA and CDR2 SQIVND (reference sequence). Between the trimmed V and J ends, which lost 3 bases and 7 bases, there was a span of 18 bases. The length of the CDR3 is 15 residues. For the CDR3, the DNA is TGTGCCAGTAGTATTTCGGCTAATATGAGGGGTGAAGCTTTCTTT. Translating it yields CASSISANMRGEAFF.

The chain uses TRBV11-3 and TRBJ1-1; 9 bases are shared with TRBD1. The CDR3 length is 14 residues. Unmatched junction bases numbered 0, after V lost 3 bases and J lost 1 base. The germline V gene encodes CDR1 SGHNT and CDR2 YENEEA. CDR3: CASSLGQGNTEAFF. In DNA, the CDR3 is TGTGCCAGCAGCTTGGGACAGGGGAACACTGAAGCTTTCTTT.

The V and J genes are TRBV10-3 and TRBJ2-5, with TRBD2 identical over 11 bases. V shed 10 bases and J 7 bases; nucleotides not matched to a gene: 14. CDR3 length: 15 amino acids. CDR1 is ENHRY and CDR2 is SYGVKD in the germline V gene. Written as DNA, the CDR3 is TGTGCCACCCCGGGACTAGCGGATAAGAGCGGGACCCAGTACTTC. Translated: CATPGLADKSGTQYF.

V is TRBV29-1 and J is TRBJ2-1; D might be TRBD2 (11 bases). Germline V lookup: CDR1 SQVTM, CDR2 ANQGSEA. The CDR3 is 19 amino acids. V shed 7 bases and J shed 4 bases, with 32 bases lying between them. The DNA of the CDR3 is TGCAGCGCCAGGGACAGGGGAGTAGCGGGGGGGCCCTCGTACAATGAGCAGTTCTTC. Its translation: CSARDRGVAGGPSYNEQFF.

This clonotype was recorded many times. J is TRBJ1-6 and V is TRBV30, with 8 bases matching TRBD1. Germline V gene sequence: CDR1 GTSNPN, CDR2 SVGIG (reference sequence). The CDR3 spans 14 residues. Germline trimming cut 8 bases from V and 10 bases from J; bases unmatched to any gene: 13. The CDR3, as DNA: TGTGCCGGCCCCGGACAGGGCTCGGGGTCACCCCTCCACTTT. Translating it yields CAGPGQGSGSPLHF.

Of note for this clonotype: An end of the junction does not agree with germline; a read error may underlie this. V and J are TRBV7-9 and TRBJ2-7; 9 bases are a match to TRBD1. Per the germline V gene, CDR1 is SEHNR and CDR2 is FQNEAQ (reference sequence). The CDR3 is 14 residues long. The CDR3 bases are TGTGCTAGCAGCCCAGGGACAGGGACCTGCGAGCAGTACTTC. This codes for CASSPGTGTCEQYF.

This clonotype was picked up many times. The V and J genes are TRBV7-3 and TRBJ2-3, with 9 bases that match TRBD1. The CDR3 is 13 amino acids. Germline V lookup: CDR1 SGHTA, CDR2 FQGTGA. The CDR3 DNA follows: TGTGTCGGGGACAGGGTATCTGTAGATACGCAGTATTTT. It yields the protein CVGDRVSVDTQYF.

This clonotype has at least ten counts. The chain uses TRBV7-2 and TRBJ2-2; unclear D gene. Germline V gene lookup returns CDR1 SGHTA and CDR2 FQGNSA. This CDR3 has 17 residues. With 3 bases removed from V and 6 bases from J, the gap between germline ends came to 20 bases. CDR3 protein: CASSFRRVGAGPGELFF. In nucleotides, the CDR3 is TGTGCCAGCAGCTTTCGTCGGGTCGGCGCCGGGCCCGGGGAGCTGTTTTTT.

The rearrangement uses TRBV20-1 and TRBJ1-5, with 7 bases fitting TRBD1. Germline V gives CDR1 DFQATT, CDR2 SNEGSKA (reference sequence). The CDR3 has 15 residues. J was trimmed by 2 bases and V by 3 bases; bases with no gene match: 7. CDR3 in DNA: TGCAGTGCTAGCCGCACCGGACAGGGCAATCAGCCCCAGCATTTT. Translating gives CSASRTGQGNQPQHF.

This clonotype has a count of ten or more. This rearrangement joins TRBV12-5 to TRBJ2-1; D remains unclear. This CDR3 is built from 13 residues. CDR1 LGHNT and CDR2 FRNRAP come from the germline V gene. V was pared by 3 bases and J by 6 bases, with 9 bases between. CDR3 sequence reads: CASGFPALNEQFF. CDR3 nucleotide sequence: TGTGCTAGTGGTTTCCCCGCGCTCAATGAGCAGTTCTTC.

This clonotype was counted many times. This chain links TRBV9 with TRBJ1-2; possible D gene TRBD1, 5 bases. The CDR3 extends over 17 amino acids. Deletions cut 0 bases from V and 3 bases from J, with 18 bases between. Germline CDR1 is SGDLS and CDR2 is YYNGEE. In DNA form, the CDR3 reads TGTGCCAGCAGCGTAGCAGGAACAGGTGAAGGGGACTATGGCTACACCTTC. This codes for CASSVAGTGEGDYGYTF.